These 18 T cell receptor beta chains share one sample of origin, sequenced in a study of Graves' ophthalmopathy and Graves' hyperthyroidism. Researchers took RNA transcripts and amplified TCR beta CDR3 regions from them. The first-round RT-PCR employed HTBI primers together with the Qiagen OneStep RT-PCR kit. A multiplex PCR was then performed as the second round. TCRdb reprocessed the multiplex PCR reads with MiXCR, giving one entry per CDR3 protein. The sample records 450,000 to 600,000 distinct CDR3 sequences, just under 40% being singletons. Specimen: peripheral blood or thyroid tissue (not recorded which). The source of these receptors is an adult man with Graves' hyperthyroidism.

At least ten counts were recorded for this clonotype. The chain combines TRBV19 with TRBJ2-2; 7 positions match TRBD1. J lost 3 bases, V lost 2 bases, and 3 bases had no gene match. CDR1 is LNHDA, CDR2 SQIVND, per germline (reference sequence). This CDR3 is built from 15 residues. The chain's CDR3 is CASSIWTGDTGELFF. Here the CDR3 DNA reads TGTGCCAGTAGTATATGGACAGGCGACACCGGGGAGCTGTTTTTT.

V is TRBV29-1 and J is TRBJ2-7; 10 positions match TRBD2. The CDR3 is 14 residues long. CDR1 is SQVTM, CDR2 ANQGSEA, per germline. J gave up 1 base and V 6 bases, and 6 bases lay outside the gene matches. The CDR3 nucleotides are TGCAGCGTCAGTATAGCGGGAGGTTCCTACGAGCAGTACTTC. Protein: CSVSIAGGSYEQYF.

The genes are TRBV14 and TRBJ2-7; 15 nucleotides align to TRBD2. The end of the DNA fits TRBJ2-1 better, so the J call may be wrong. Germline CDR1 is SGHDN and CDR2 is FVKESK. The CDR3 extends over 17 amino acids. In nucleotides, the CDR3 is TGTGCCAGCAGCCAAACCCGGACTAGCGGGGGGGCAGATGAGCAGTTCTTC. Its translation: CASSQTRTSGGADEQFF.

This chain joins TRBV7-2 and TRBJ2-5, with 8 bases aligning to TRBD1. The J segment lost 5 bases and the V segment lost 2 bases, leaving 7 bases of the junction unmatched. This CDR3 has 15 residues. Germline CDR1 is SGHTA and CDR2 is FQGNSA. Here the CDR3 reads CASSLTGDRMETQYF. The CDR3 DNA is TGTGCCAGCAGCTTAACCGGGGACAGGATGGAGACCCAGTACTTC.

The chain has TRBV7-9 and TRBJ2-5; D not resolved. V dropped 5 bases and J dropped 5 bases, with 12 bases sitting between them. This CDR3 spans 13 amino acids. Germline V gives CDR1 SEHNR, CDR2 FQNEAQ (reference sequence). The DNA for the CDR3 is TGTGCCAGCAGCCCGGCAGTTTTGGAGACCCAGTACTTC. Translated: CASSPAVLETQYF. Full variable domain (missing parts from reference TRBV7-9 and TRBJ2-5): DTGVSQNPRHKITKRGQNVTFRCDPISEHNRLYWYRQTLGQGPEFLTYFQNEAQLEKSRLLSDRFSAERPKGSFSTLEIQRTEQGDSAMYLCASSPAVLETQYFGPGTRLLVL.

This clonotype was detected many times. This chain joins TRBV12-3 or TRBV12-4 and TRBJ1-1, with D unresolved. The CDR3 spans 15 residues. Trimming took off 6 bases at V and 1 base at J, with 15 bases between the two ends. The CDR3 region is CASSLSGAGNTEAFF. CDR3 DNA sequence: TGTGCCAGCAGCCTCTCGGGTGCGGGGAACACTGAAGCTTTCTTT.

There are many counts of this clonotype. This chain joins TRBV3-1 and TRBJ1-1; D is undetermined. The CDR3 totals 14 residues. V lost 1 base and J lost 13, with 19 bases in between. The germline gives CDR1 LGHDT, CDR2 YNNKEL (reference sequence). The CDR3 DNA sequence: TGTGCCAGCAGCCAAGTGGTGCGAACACGATCCGTTTTCTTT. This sequence encodes CASSQVVRTRSVFF.

In this sample, this clonotype turned up a few times. V and J are TRBV12-3 or TRBV12-4 and TRBJ2-5, with TRBD2 matching over 7 bases. CDR3 length: 14 residues. V was clipped by 6 bases and J by 3 bases; unmatched bases: 7. This chain's CDR3 is CASSPAGREETQYF. The CDR3 nucleotides read TGTGCCAGCAGCCCAGCGGGGCGGGAAGAGACCCAGTACTTC.

V usage is TRBV25-1 and J usage is TRBJ1-5; D gene ambiguous. V shed 4 bases and J shed 2 bases, with 21 bases lying between them. This CDR3 is built from 18 residues. The germline V gene has CDR1 MGHDK and CDR2 SYGVNS. CDR3 DNA sequence: TGTGCCAGCAGTGCTAGAGGTCCGGGTGATAGCCGCAATCAGCCCCAGCATTTT. This gives the protein CASSARGPGDSRNQPQHF.

The gene calls are TRBV20-1 and TRBJ1-5; 10 bases agree with TRBD1. J gave up 14 bases and V 1 base, and 8 bases lay outside the gene matches. From germline, CDR1 is DFQATT and CDR2 SNEGSKA (reference sequence). The CDR3 consists of 13 residues. The chain's CDR3 is CSARGQGAPYEHF. The CDR3, as DNA: TGCAGTGCTAGAGGACAGGGGGCTCCCTACGAGCATTTT.

Comments on this clonotype: A single base separates this from a much larger clone, so it may be a read error. The V and J genes are TRBV7-9 and TRBJ1-5; 8 bases align to TRBD1. The germline CDR1 and CDR2 sequences are SEHNR and FQNEAQ (reference sequence). The CDR3 totals 13 residues. Here the CDR3 DNA reads TGTGCCAGCAGGGACAGGGCTTACCAGCCCCAGCGTTTT. Amino acids: CASRDRAYQPQRF.

The rearrangement joins TRBV15 to TRBJ1-5; TRBD1 might be the D (6 bases). The V gene's germline CDR1 is LNHNV and CDR2 YYDKDF (reference sequence). V gave up 5 bases and J gave up 5 bases, with 13 bases separating them. This CDR3 has 14 amino acids. As DNA, the CDR3 is TGTGCCACCAGCCGACCAGGGGTGGATCAGCCCCAGCATTTT. This translates into CATSRPGVDQPQHF.

This clonotype was counted ten times or more. V and J are TRBV6-5 and TRBJ1-2; no clear D gene. Germline loops: CDR1 MNHEY, CDR2 SVGAGI. The V and J ends lost 0 bases and 6 bases respectively, with 14 bases between them. The CDR3 loop spans 15 amino acids. CDR3 bases: TGTGCCAGCAGTTACTCGACCGGTTACGCGGATGGCTACACCTTC. Encoded protein: CASSYSTGYADGYTF.

This clonotype appeared many times. V and J are TRBV7-9 and TRBJ1-1, with D unresolved. The germline V gene has CDR1 SEHNR and CDR2 FQNEAQ (reference sequence). V lost 1 base, J lost 0 bases, and 9 bases lay in between. The CDR3 extends over 15 amino acids. Here the CDR3 reads CASSLELTMNTEAFF. CDR3 in DNA: TGTGCCAGCAGCTTAGAGCTTACCATGAACACTGAAGCTTTCTTT.

The rearrangement joins TRBV6-6 to TRBJ1-6, with 7 bases matching TRBD1. Germline CDR1 is MNHNY and CDR2 is SVGAGI (reference sequence). J gave up 7 bases and V 6 bases, and 9 bases lay outside the gene matches. There are 15 residues in the CDR3. CDR3 DNA: TGTGCCAGCAGGCCCCGGGACAGCCAAAATTCACCCCTCCACTTT. Translated, it gives CASRPRDSQNSPLHF.

This clonotype was counted at least ten times. The chain links TRBV2 to TRBJ1-2; TRBD1 might be the D (6 bases). The CDR3 runs to 15 residues. Germline V gene lookup returns CDR1 SNHLY and CDR2 FYNNEI. V shed 2 bases and J shed 4 bases, with 14 bases lying between them. CDR3 loop: CASSERGGWLYGYTF. CDR3 DNA: TGTGCCAGCAGTGAAAGGGGGGGGTGGCTCTATGGCTACACCTTC.

This clonotype was found many times. The J gene is TRBJ1-5, the V gene TRBV9; TRBD1 matches 11 bases. The CDR3 contains 16 residues. Germline V gives CDR1 SGDLS, CDR2 YYNGEE. V lost 3 bases and J lost 1; bases outside the gene matches: 3. The DNA of the CDR3 is TGTGCCAGCAGCGCAGGACAGGGGGCAAGCAATCAGCCCCAGCATTTT. Residues: CASSAGQGASNQPQHF.

As concerns this clonotype: A much larger clone differs by one base, so this may be a read error. This chain links TRBV20-1 with TRBJ1-5; maybe TRBD1 (6 bases). Trimming removed 1 base from V and 5 bases from J, with 15 bases in between. The length of the CDR3 is 15 residues. Germline CDR1 and CDR2: DFQATT and SNEGSKA (reference sequence). The CDR3 spells CSARGVREGDQPQHF. CDR3 DNA: TGCAGTGCTAGAGGGGTTCGGGAGGGGGATCAGCCCCAGCATTTT.